Listed below are T cell receptor beta chains from one sample, sequenced in a study of CD8 T cells in ankylosing spondylitis. TCRdb processed the 5' RACE reads anew with MiXCR; each CDR3 protein has one entry. The data contain 250,000 to 300,000 distinct CDR3 sequences, approximately 20% of them seen just once; the ten biggest clones take up 7.5% to 9.5%. Sequencing was performed on blood, either unsorted or a sorted T cell fraction (not recorded which). The origin of the receptors is a male donor with ankylosing spondylitis or in good health (not recorded which). CDR3s include the opening cysteine and the closing phenylalanine or tryptophan. Each record gives: CDR3 protein, J gene, V gene.

CDR3 protein: CATSRDKALGGEQFF
J gene: TRBJ2-1
V gene: TRBV15

CDR3 protein: CANRGGQMNTEAFF
J gene: TRBJ1-1
V gene: TRBV12-3/TRBV12-4

CDR3 protein: CASSGELTQYF
J gene: TRBJ2-3
V gene: TRBV2

CDR3 protein: CSVERTANTGELFF
J gene: TRBJ2-2
V gene: TRBV29-1

CDR3 protein: CASRLLGTSGSTGELFF
J gene: TRBJ2-2
V gene: TRBV2

CDR3 protein: CASSSDRGHLLISYSEQFF
J gene: TRBJ2-1
V gene: TRBV12-3/TRBV12-4

CDR3 protein: CASSQAWGEGNIQYF
J gene: TRBJ2-4
V gene: TRBV4-2

CDR3 protein: CASRSPLRGDTGELFF
J gene: TRBJ2-2
V gene: TRBV12-3/TRBV12-4

CDR3 protein: CASTPYSGNYGYTF
J gene: TRBJ1-2
V gene: TRBV12-3/TRBV12-4

CDR3 protein: CSVVRADNEQFF
J gene: TRBJ2-1
V gene: TRBV29-1

CDR3 protein: CASSASGTGGWQPQHF
J gene: TRBJ1-5
V gene: TRBV7-8

CDR3 protein: CASSVGLAGVRETQYF
J gene: TRBJ2-5
V gene: TRBV9

CDR3 protein: CSARISGSNQPQHF
J gene: TRBJ1-5
V gene: TRBV20-1

CDR3 protein: CASSLAVGVWFEAFF
J gene: TRBJ1-1
V gene: TRBV5-1

CDR3 protein: CASSPSMETQYF
J gene: TRBJ2-5
V gene: TRBV12-3/TRBV12-4

CDR3 protein: CASSLGAGSGLAGLSYNEQFF
J gene: TRBJ2-1
V gene: TRBV5-1

CDR3 protein: CASSPSRTSGTDTQYF
J gene: TRBJ2-3
V gene: TRBV7-6

CDR3 protein: CAISIAGASTDTQYF
J gene: TRBJ2-3
V gene: TRBV10-3

CDR3 protein: CSASKQGQHTEAFF
J gene: TRBJ1-1
V gene: TRBV20-1

CDR3 protein: CSVDRSGSGNTIYF
J gene: TRBJ1-3
V gene: TRBV29-1

CDR3 protein: CATCRSPFYNEQFF
J gene: TRBJ2-1
V gene: TRBV7-6

CDR3 protein: CATSASPLAGGIDEQFF
J gene: TRBJ2-1
V gene: TRBV24-1

CDR3 protein: CASSVTGAAGNTIYF
J gene: TRBJ1-3
V gene: TRBV9

CDR3 protein: CASIRLAGGLETQYF
J gene: TRBJ2-5
V gene: TRBV6-1

CDR3 protein: CATSAPGQGENEQFF
J gene: TRBJ2-1
V gene: TRBV24-1

CDR3 protein: CASSSFADRIHNEQFF
J gene: TRBJ2-1
V gene: TRBV12-3/TRBV12-4

CDR3 protein: CASSSRDRGETQYF
J gene: TRBJ2-5
V gene: TRBV3-1

CDR3 protein: CASSSGGLLNSEQFF
J gene: TRBJ2-1
V gene: TRBV7-2

CDR3 protein: CASRGRQGSNQPQHF
J gene: TRBJ1-5
V gene: TRBV28

CDR3 protein: CATWRVSGLGNTGELFF
J gene: TRBJ2-2
V gene: TRBV10-3

CDR3 protein: CSASSQTQYF
J gene: TRBJ2-5
V gene: TRBV20-1

CDR3 protein: CSAREGPVEARETQYF
J gene: TRBJ2-5
V gene: TRBV20-1

CDR3 protein: CASSFMTSGTGELFF
J gene: TRBJ2-2
V gene: TRBV11-1